This section outlines one T cell receptor beta chain sequence together with its context. Original processing notes: Reference gene primer amplification in the assay estimated nucleated cell counts. Produced via immunoSEQ multiplex PCR; TCRdb's table is partial and in-frame only. V, J and clone size were drawn from that table, and D and trimming were deduced from the DNA. In the table there are about 130,000 clones, approximately 83% of which are singletons. This record comes from a study of blood T cell repertoires in COVID-19. Across the study: Whether acute or convalescent, the COVID-19 samples came from the United States, Italy and Spain. Nucleic acid was either cDNA or gDNA, and it came from T cells, B-cell-depleted T cells, or PBMCs.

The germline gives CDR1 MNHEY, CDR2 SVGEGT. V lost 2 bases, J lost 6 bases, and 5 bases lay in between. This CDR3 is 11 amino acids long. The source material was peripheral blood. The gene calls are TRBV6-2 or TRBV6-3 and TRBJ2-7; the D is unclear. The source of this sequence is an elderly man with active or convalescent COVID-19. The CDR3 DNA follows: TGTGCCAGCAGTTACGATAGCGAGCAGTACTTC. Protein: CASSYDSEQYF.